These 3 T cell receptor beta chains came from one sample sequenced in a study of cytomegalovirus exposure and HLA in healthy donors. The study ran its PCR with 60 Vbeta and 13 Jbeta primers. TCRdb's table, derived via immunoSEQ multiplex PCR, lists solely in-frame clones and lacks some. Of roughly 150,000 clones listed, 80% are singletons. The sequencing input was PBMCs. These TCRs come from a man under 40 in good health.

This chain links TRBV6-5 with TRBJ2-3, with D unresolved. Germline V gene lookup returns CDR1 MNHEY and CDR2 SVGAGI. Trimming pared 6 bases from V and 6 bases from J, leaving 13 bases between. The CDR3 sequence is 13 residues long. CDR3 sequence (DNA): TGTGCCAGCAGAAAACTTACCAGGGATACGCAGTATTTT. It encodes CASRKLTRDTQYF.

The chain joins TRBV9 to TRBJ2-1; a possible D gene is TRBD2 (6 bases). Germline CDR1 is SGDLS and CDR2 is YYNGEE. The CDR3 is 18 amino acids. Trimming took 3 bases from V and 0 from J, leaving 19 bases between them. The CDR3 region is CASSESYRDSSSYNEQFF. The DNA of the CDR3 is TGTGCCAGCAGCGAGTCTTACCGGGACTCGAGCTCCTACAATGAGCAGTTCTTC.

This chain joins TRBV5-1 and TRBJ2-1, with 7 bases lining up with TRBD1. The CDR3 has 15 residues. With V trimmed by 7 bases and J by 4 bases, 11 bases remained unmatched. Germline values: CDR1 SGHRS, CDR2 YFSETQ. Here the CDR3 reads CASQATGTAYNEQFF. The CDR3 coding sequence is TGCGCCAGCCAAGCCACCGGGACAGCATACAATGAGCAGTTCTTC.